One sample yielded the 2 T cell receptor beta chains listed below, sequenced in a study of T cells in Graves' hyperthyroidism and ophthalmopathy (dated by TCRdb to the late 2010s). The protocol used for the library was multiplex PCR. Sequencing was carried out with an Illumina HiSeq 2000. Amplification of TCR beta CDR3 regions was carried out from RNA transcripts. The first round of RT-PCR for the TCR CDR3 was performed with the HTBI primer set and the Qiagen OneStep RT-PCR kit. TCRdb reworked the public reads: Q25 trimming with fastp, MiXCR clone assembly, productive beta chains retained. Rows with a matching CDR3 protein are joined into one entry that keeps the most common DNA and genes. This sample gives hundreds of thousands of distinct CDR3 sequences in total; less than 30% of them show up just once. The ten largest clones take up roughly a quarter of the sample. Sequenced input: blood. These TCRs come from a man in his forties with Graves' hyperthyroidism that later progressed to Graves' ophthalmopathy.

This clonotype has a count of ten or more. This chain uses TRBV7-8 with TRBJ2-7, with D hard to call. CDR3 length: 12 residues. CDR1 is SGHVS, CDR2 FQNEAQ, per germline. Trimming took 3 bases from V and 6 from J, leaving 9 bases between them. The CDR3 coding sequence is TGTGCCAGCAGCTTTAGGTGGTCCGAGCAGTACTTC. It codes for CASSFRWSEQYF.

This clonotype was detected many times. The chain couples TRBV7-9 to TRBJ1-1; D call uncertain. The CDR3 totals 12 residues. CDR1 SEHNR and CDR2 FQNEAQ come from the germline V gene (reference sequence). The germline V and J ends were trimmed by 6 bases and 10 bases, with 15 bases remaining between them. CDR3 bases: TGTGCCAGCAGTCAAGCTGCCCACGGAGCTTTCTTT. Translated: CASSQAAHGAFF.